This record concerns one TCR beta chain sequence. Its antigen is not known. Unrecorded immune exposure was likely among donors, who were nominally healthy when sampled. The PCR employed 60 Vbeta primers together with 13 Jbeta primers. The table came from immunoSEQ multiplex PCR; TCRdb's copy has only in-frame clones and leaves some out. The table lists about 96,000 clones, about four fifths of them singletons. The CDR3 contains 15 residues. V was trimmed by 0 bases and J by 7 bases, leaving 16 bases between them. Germline CDR1 and CDR2: SGHTA and FQGNSA. This specimen belongs to a study of cytomegalovirus exposure and HLA in healthy donors. Study-wide results and caveats: Within the data, a cluster of highly shared sequence variants was likely a sequencing artifact.

This receptor was taken from a woman aged 70-85 years in good health and CMV-seropositive. The rearrangement joins TRBV7-2 to TRBJ2-7; possibly TRBD2 for D (6 bases). The sequencing input was PBMCs. CDR3 protein: CASSLAGTSPIEQYF. In DNA form, the CDR3 reads TGTGCCAGCAGCTTAGCAGGAACTAGCCCGATAGAGCAGTACTTC.